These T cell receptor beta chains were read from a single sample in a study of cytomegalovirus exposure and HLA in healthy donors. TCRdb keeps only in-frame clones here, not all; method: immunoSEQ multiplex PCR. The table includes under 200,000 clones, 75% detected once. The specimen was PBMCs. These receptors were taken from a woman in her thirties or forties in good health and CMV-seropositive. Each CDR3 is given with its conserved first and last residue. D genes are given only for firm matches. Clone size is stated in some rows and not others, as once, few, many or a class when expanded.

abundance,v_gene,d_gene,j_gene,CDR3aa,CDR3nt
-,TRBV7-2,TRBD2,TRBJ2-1,CASSQAGTRKGEQFF,TGTGCCAGCTCCCAGGCCGGGACTAGGAAGGGCGAGCAGTTCTTC
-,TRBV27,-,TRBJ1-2,CASSSSGGAEGHTF,TGTGCCAGCAGTTCCTCGGGGGGCGCGGAGGGCCACACCTTC
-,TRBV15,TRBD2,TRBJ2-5,CATSREREGAQYF,TGTGCCACCAGCAGAGAGCGGGAGGGCGCCCAGTACTTC
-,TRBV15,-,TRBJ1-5,CATSRDGRVGQPQHF,TGTGCCACCAGCAGAGATGGGAGGGTAGGTCAGCCCCAGCATTTT
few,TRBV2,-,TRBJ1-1,CASKIPETTSQGTLTEAFF,TGTGCCAGCAAGATCCCAGAAACTACCTCACAGGGAACCCTCACTGAAGCTTTCTTT
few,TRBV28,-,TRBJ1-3,CASSSVQGGNTIYF,TGTGCCAGCAGTTCCGTACAGGGTGGAAACACCATATATTTT
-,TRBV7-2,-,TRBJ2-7,CASRPNVEIEQYF,TGTGCCAGCAGACCGAATGTAGAAATCGAGCAGTACTTC
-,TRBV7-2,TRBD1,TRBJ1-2,CASSPRQGIYGYTF,TGTGCCAGCAGCCCGCGACAGGGTATCTATGGCTACACCTTC
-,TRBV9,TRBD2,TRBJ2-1,CASSRASGRNNEQFF,TGTGCCAGCAGCAGAGCTAGCGGGAGAAACAATGAGCAGTTCTTC
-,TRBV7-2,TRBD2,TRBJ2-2,CASSLGPSGRAWTGELFF,TGTGCCAGCAGCTTAGGTCCTAGCGGGAGGGCCTGGACCGGGGAGCTGTTTTTT
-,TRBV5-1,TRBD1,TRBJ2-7,CASSLGDRGHGYEQYF,TGCGCCAGCAGCTTGGGGGACAGGGGGCATGGCTACGAGCAGTACTTC
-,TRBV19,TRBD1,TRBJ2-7,CASSIATGGDEQYF,TGTGCCAGTAGTATAGCGACAGGGGGCGACGAGCAGTACTTC
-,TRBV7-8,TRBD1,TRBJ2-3,CASSLRPGQPTDTQYF,TGTGCCAGCAGCTTAAGGCCGGGACAGCCTACAGATACGCAGTATTTT
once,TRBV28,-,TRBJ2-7,CASSLYGGAREQYF,TGTGCCAGCAGTTTATATGGCGGAGCCCGCGAGCAGTACTTC
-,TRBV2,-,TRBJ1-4,CASSRRQQATNEKLFF,TGTGCCAGCAGTCGTAGACAGCAAGCAACTAATGAAAAACTGTTTTTT
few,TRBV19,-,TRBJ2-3,CASSIDVRRQNTDTQYF,TGTGCCAGTAGTATAGATGTCAGGCGACAGAACACAGATACGCAGTATTTT
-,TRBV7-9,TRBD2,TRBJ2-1,CASSLGSSGSREQFF,TGTGCCAGCAGCTTAGGCTCTAGCGGGAGTAGGGAGCAGTTCTTC
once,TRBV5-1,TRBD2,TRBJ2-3,CASSPPLAGLAGSTDTQYF,TGCGCCAGCAGCCCGCCCCTGGCTGGGCTAGCGGGTAGCACAGATACGCAGTATTTT
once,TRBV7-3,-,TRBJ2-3,CASSSQGLRGTDTQYF,TGTGCCAGCAGCTCTCAGGGGCTGAGGGGGACAGATACGCAGTATTTT
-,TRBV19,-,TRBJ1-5,CASTPTSGGNQPQHF,TGTGCCAGTACCCCCACGTCAGGCGGCAATCAGCCCCAGCATTTT
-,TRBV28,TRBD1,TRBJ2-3,CASSSMDRGTDTQYF,TGTGCCAGCAGTTCCATGGACAGGGGCACAGATACGCAGTATTTT
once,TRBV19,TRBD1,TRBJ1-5,CASSIGPTGRQPQHF,TGTGCCAGTAGTATTGGCCCGACAGGGCGCCAGCCCCAGCATTTT
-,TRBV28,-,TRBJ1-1,CASSLSAGGDTEAFF,TGTGCCAGCAGTTTATCGGCGGGAGGAGACACTGAAGCTTTCTTT
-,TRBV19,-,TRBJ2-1,CASSGRGSYNEQFF,TGTGCCAGTAGTGGTCGGGGATCCTACAATGAGCAGTTCTTC
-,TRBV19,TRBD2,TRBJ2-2,CASSNSGLASGELFF,TGTGCCAGTAGTAACTCGGGACTAGCGTCGGGGGAGCTGTTTTTT
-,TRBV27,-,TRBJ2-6,CASTSGTPYSGANVLTF,TGTGCCAGCACCTCCGGGACACCCTACTCTGGGGCCAACGTCCTGACTTTC
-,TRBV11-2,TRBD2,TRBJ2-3,CASSLDRGGRAADTQYF,TGTGCCAGCAGCTTAGATCGGGGCGGGAGGGCCGCAGATACGCAGTATTTT
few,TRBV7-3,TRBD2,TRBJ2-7,CASSPTLLAGGRQGEQYF,TGTGCCAGCAGCCCAACCTTACTAGCGGGAGGGCGTCAGGGTGAGCAGTACTTC
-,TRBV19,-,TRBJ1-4,CASSMGGGPEGKLFF,TGTGCCAGTAGTATGGGCGGGGGCCCCGAGGGAAAACTGTTTTTT
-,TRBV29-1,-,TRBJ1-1,CSAQGTNTEAFF,TGCAGCGCACAGGGAACGAACACTGAAGCTTTCTTT
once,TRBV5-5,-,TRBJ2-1,CASSYRPHEQFF,TGTGCCAGCAGCTACAGGCCCCATGAGCAGTTCTTC
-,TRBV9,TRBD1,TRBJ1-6,CASSGTGGRSPLHF,TGTGCCAGCAGCGGAACAGGGGGTCGGTCACCCCTCCACTTT
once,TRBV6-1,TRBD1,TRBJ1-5,CASNGQAGNQPQHF,TGTGCCAGCAACGGACAGGCCGGCAATCAGCCCCAGCATTTT
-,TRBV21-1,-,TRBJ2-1,CASMNYRERGEQFF,TGTGCCAGCATGAATTATCGGGAGAGAGGTGAGCAGTTCTTC
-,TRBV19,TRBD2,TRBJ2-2,CASMSSGSAGELFF,TGTGCCAGTATGAGTAGCGGGAGCGCCGGGGAGCTGTTTTTT
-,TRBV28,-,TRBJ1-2,CASSLTAILGYTF,TGTGCCAGCAGCCTGACCGCGATACTAGGCTACACCTTC
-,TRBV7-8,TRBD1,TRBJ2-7,CASSLDRGYEQYF,TGTGCCAGCAGCTTGGACAGGGGCTACGAGCAGTACTTC
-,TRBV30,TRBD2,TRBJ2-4,CAWSVLAGGQNIQYF,TGTGCCTGGAGTGTACTAGCGGGAGGTCAAAACATTCAGTACTTC
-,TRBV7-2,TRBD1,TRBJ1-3,CASSSGQARSGNTIYF,TGTGCCAGCAGCTCGGGACAGGCTCGCTCTGGAAACACCATATATTTT
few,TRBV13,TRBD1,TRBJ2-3,CASSSGGWGRDTQYF,TGTGCCAGCAGCTCAGGGGGATGGGGCAGAGATACGCAGTATTTT
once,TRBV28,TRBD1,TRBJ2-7,CASSATGIYEQYF,TGTGCCAGCAGTGCGACAGGGATCTACGAGCAGTACTTC
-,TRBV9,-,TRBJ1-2,CASSVAPGSNYGYTF,TGTGCCAGCAGCGTAGCTCCAGGGTCTAACTATGGCTACACCTTC
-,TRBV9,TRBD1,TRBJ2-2,CASSVGIGGHTGELFF,TGTGCCAGCAGCGTAGGGATAGGGGGCCACACCGGGGAGCTGTTTTTT
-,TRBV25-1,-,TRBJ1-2,CASSEYYTYGYTF,TGTGCCAGCAGTGAATATTATACATATGGCTACACCTTC
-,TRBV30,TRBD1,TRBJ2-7,CAWMRDRISYEQYF,TGTGCCTGGATGCGGGACAGGATCTCCTACGAGCAGTACTTC
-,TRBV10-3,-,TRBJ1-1,CAISEWQGTEAFF,TGTGCCATCAGTGAATGGCAGGGCACTGAAGCTTTCTTT
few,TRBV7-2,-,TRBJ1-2,CASSFWAQSNYGYTF,TGTGCCAGCAGCTTTTGGGCACAGTCTAACTATGGCTACACCTTC
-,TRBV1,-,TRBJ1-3,CTSSQVRGFSGNTIYF,TGCACCAGCAGCCAAGTTCGGGGTTTCTCTGGAAACACCATATATTTT
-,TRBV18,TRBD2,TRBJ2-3,CASSPSGLAGGTDTQYF,TGTGCCAGCTCACCTTCCGGACTAGCGGGAGGAACAGATACGCAGTATTTT
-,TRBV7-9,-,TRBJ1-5,CASSPGNGNQPQHF,TGTGCCAGCAGCCCCGGTAACGGCAATCAGCCCCAGCATTTT